Given below is one TCR beta chain in context. Its target antigen remains unknown. One base away there is no much larger clone; base qualities are not given. The data are from a study of control samples from healthy donors and cancer patients (dated by TCRdb to 2019 to 2021). Deletion took 2 bases off V and 4 bases off J, with a span of 6 bases between the germline ends. From cysteine to phenylalanine, the CDR3 is 13 amino acids long. Only the CDR3 region is kept as DNA, spanning 39 bases read in frame from base 1. The germline V gene provides CDR1 MNHEY and CDR2 SVGEGT. Receptor libraries were prepared by the immunoSEQ multiplex PCR assay. Drawn from immuneACCESS, this table holds only the in-frame rearrangements with V and J called that TCRdb kept. Clones are partly lost; checked studies trace under half to an unresolved V gene and leave the rest unexplained. In all, the sample holds about 55,000 clones, and roughly 87% of those were seen once. The ten biggest clones cover more than 3.5% of the sample.

This receptor chain uses TRBV6-2 or TRBV6-3 and TRBJ1-5, with the D gene uncertain. The sample comprised blood. The TCR comes from a man aged 45 to 65 in good health. CDR3 reads: CASSYDGNQPQHF. The DNA sequence is TGTGCCAGCAGTTACGACGGGAATCAGCCCCAGCATTTT.